This TCR beta chain derives from a study of cytomegalovirus exposure and HLA in healthy donors. Overall study context: Genotyping showed roughly 76% of 350 to 400 donors falling in the Caucasian-associated ancestry cluster. Whole-study results and caveats: In an earlier analysis, about 87% or about 30%: the productive usage of most TCR beta V segments. Researchers catalogued 150 or so TCR beta chains as cytomegalovirus-associated.

The germline CDR1 and CDR2 sequences are WNHNN and SYGVQD (reference sequence). This CDR3 spans 14 amino acids. The ends were cut back, 11 bases at V and 3 bases at J, with 19 bases in the middle. For this clone: Its cognate antigen is unknown.

Vbeta (60) and Jbeta (13) primers were used in the PCR. Here immunoSEQ multiplex PCR was the method, and the copy in TCRdb shows in-frame clones only, minus some. The profile shows roughly 130,000 clones, under 85% of them singletons. Input material: PBMCs. This clonotype was sampled from a boy aged 5-17 years in good health and CMV-seronegative. J is TRBJ1-2 and V is TRBV10-1; a weak D match, TRBD1 (5 bases). The CDR3 DNA reads TGCGCCTTGGGGAGGATCACAGGCGACTATGGCTACACCTTC. Translation: CALGRITGDYGYTF.